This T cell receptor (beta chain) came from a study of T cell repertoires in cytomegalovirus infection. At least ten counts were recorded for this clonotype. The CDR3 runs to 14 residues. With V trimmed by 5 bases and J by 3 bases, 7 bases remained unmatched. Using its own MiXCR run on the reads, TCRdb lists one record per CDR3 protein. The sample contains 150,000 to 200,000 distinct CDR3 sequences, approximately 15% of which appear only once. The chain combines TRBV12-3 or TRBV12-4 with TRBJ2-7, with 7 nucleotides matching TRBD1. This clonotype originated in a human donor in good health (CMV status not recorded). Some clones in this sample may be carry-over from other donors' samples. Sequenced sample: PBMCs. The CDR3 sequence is CASSKRQGLYEQYF. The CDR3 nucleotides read TGTGCCAGCAGTAAGCGACAGGGTCTCTACGAGCAGTACTTC.